Sequencing of this TCR beta chain was carried out in a study of CD8+CD57+ T cells in acquired aplastic anemia. At the level of the study: Sorted CD4+ and CD8+ cells gave an average of roughly 3.3 ug of DNA. CD4+ cells from healthy donors averaged about 10.8 million reads.

Profiling that covered TCR beta VDJ and CDR3 relied on genomic DNA as its template. TCRdb processed the reads anew with MiXCR; each CDR3 protein has one entry. The sample consists of fewer than 250,000 distinct CDR3 sequences, roughly 56% of them appearing once. Of note for this clonotype: Antigen unknown.

Study-wide results and limits: Shared by patients and controls, 25 to 35 CD8+ CDR3s were abundant in patients. Statistical testing detected no significant gap in CD8+ Simpson's diversity between patients and controls.

The origin of this receptor is a human donor in good health, serving as a control. Sequenced: sorted CD4+, CD8+, or CD8+CD57+ T cells (not recorded which) from PBMCs.

The CDR3 sequence: CASSAGLGNQPQHF. The CDR3, as DNA: TGTGCCAGCTCGGCTGGCTTGGGCAATCAGCCCCAGCATTTT. This rearrangement joins TRBV28 to TRBJ1-5; D unresolved. The V end was cut by 8 bases, the J end by 2 bases, with 13 bases between. This CDR3 comprises 14 residues. In germline, CDR1 is MDHEN, CDR2 SYDVKM.